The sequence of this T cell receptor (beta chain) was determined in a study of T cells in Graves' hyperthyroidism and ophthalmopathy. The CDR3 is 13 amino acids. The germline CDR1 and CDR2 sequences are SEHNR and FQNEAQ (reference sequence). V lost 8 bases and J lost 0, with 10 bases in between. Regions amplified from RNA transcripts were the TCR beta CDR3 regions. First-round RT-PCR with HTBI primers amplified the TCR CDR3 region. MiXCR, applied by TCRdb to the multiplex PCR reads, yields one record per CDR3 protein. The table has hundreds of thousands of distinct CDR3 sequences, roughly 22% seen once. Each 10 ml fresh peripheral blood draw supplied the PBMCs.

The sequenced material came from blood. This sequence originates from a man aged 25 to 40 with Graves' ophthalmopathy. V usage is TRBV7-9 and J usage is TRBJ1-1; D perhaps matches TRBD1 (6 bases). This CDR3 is CASDGQMNTEAFF. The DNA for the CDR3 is TGTGCCAGCGACGGACAGATGAACACTGAAGCTTTCTTT.